A single sample gave rise to the 16 T cell receptor beta chains below, sequenced in a study of beta chain features in type 1 diabetes. The authors reverse transcribed all of the isolated RNA, so sequencing captured expressed TCRB transcripts. Sequenced by immunoSEQ multiplex PCR; TCRdb stores in-frame clones only, minus some. The table records about 900,000 clones, 17% of them present only once. The material sequenced was naive CD4+ T cells from blood. The receptor set was obtained from a woman aged 18-30 years in good health.

The chain uses TRBV7-2 and TRBJ1-3, with D tentatively TRBD1 (5 bases). Germline CDR1 is SGHTA and CDR2 is FQGNSA. V was clipped by 1 base and J by 10 bases, with 11 bases between them. The CDR3 has 13 residues. The CDR3 loop reads CASSLGLDKTIYF. As DNA, the CDR3 is TGTGCCAGCAGCTTAGGGTTGGACAAAACCATATATTTT.

This clone has just a few counts. The J gene is TRBJ2-2, the V gene TRBV6-6; D gene unclear. CDR1 and CDR2 from the germline V gene are MNHNY and SVGAGI (reference sequence). This CDR3 comprises 14 residues. V was pared by 5 bases and J by 5 bases, with 12 bases between. CDR3 sequence reads: CASSTPTLTGELFF. The CDR3 DNA sequence: TGTGCCAGCAGTACCCCCACTCTGACCGGGGAGCTGTTTTTT.

V gene TRBV10-3 combines with J gene TRBJ2-3; 10 bases agree with TRBD1. V was clipped by 2 bases and J by 0 bases; unmatched bases: 2. Germline CDR1 and CDR2: ENHRY and SYGVKD. CDR3 length: 16 residues. The CDR3 reads CAISERDRGSTDTQYF. The CDR3 coding sequence is TGTGCCATCAGTGAGAGGGACAGGGGAAGCACAGATACGCAGTATTTT.

Only a few counts were recorded for this clone. This chain uses TRBV7-3 with TRBJ2-3; 7 bases line up with TRBD2. Looked up from germline, CDR1 is SGHTA and CDR2 is FQGTGA. The CDR3 sequence is 14 residues long. The V and J ends lost 2 bases and 6 bases, in that order; junction bases with no gene match: 5. The CDR3, as DNA: TGTGCCAGCAGCTTATCCGGGACTAAGGATACGCAGTATTTT. It is translated as CASSLSGTKDTQYF. The entire variable domain, with the rest obtained from reference TRBV7-3 and TRBJ2-3, is as follows: GAGVSQTPSNKVTEKGKYVELRCDPISGHTALYWYRQSLGQGPEFLIYFQGTGAADDSGLPNDRFFAVRPEGSVSTLKIQRTERGDSAVYLCASSLSGTKDTQYFGPGTRLTVL.

The rearrangement links TRBV6-1 to TRBJ1-2; D unclear. The V end lost 1 base, the J end lost 6 bases, and 12 bases lay between the germline ends. CDR1 is MNHNS and CDR2 is SASEGT in the germline V gene. There are 14 residues in the CDR3. The CDR3 nucleotides are TGTGCCAGCAGTGAAGAAGTCGGGAATAATGGCTACACCTTC. Protein: CASSEEVGNNGYTF.

This sequence joins TRBV2 and TRBJ2-5, with 9 positions matching TRBD1. Trimming at V came to 10 bases and at J to 7 bases, leaving 16 bases not matched to a gene. The CDR3 is 15 residues long. The germline gives CDR1 SNHLY, CDR2 FYNNEI. In nucleotides, the CDR3 is TGTGCCACCGATGTTAAGGGACAGGGAAGCGTGACCCAGTACTTC. Its protein is CATDVKGQGSVTQYF.

This sequence joins TRBV28 and TRBJ2-7, with 7 bases matching TRBD2. V was clipped by 5 bases and J by 5 bases; unmatched bases: 12. The length of the CDR3 is 15 residues. Germline V gene data show CDR1 as MDHEN and CDR2 as SYDVKM. This CDR3 is CASSSPTLAVHEQYF. CDR3 coding DNA: TGTGCCAGCAGTAGCCCAACTCTAGCGGTCCACGAGCAGTACTTC.

V gene TRBV4-3 combines with J gene TRBJ2-7, with 10 bases matching TRBD2. The CDR3 contains 15 residues. Germline values: CDR1 LGHNA, CDR2 YSLEER. With 0 bases clipped from V and 7 bases from J, the junction kept 6 bases outside the gene matches. The CDR3 DNA reads TGCGCCAGCAGCCAAGACCTAGCGGGAGTGTGGGAGCAGTACTTC. Amino acid sequence: CASSQDLAGVWEQYF.

The V and J genes are TRBV11-1 and TRBJ1-1; D remains ambiguous. The CDR3 extends over 14 amino acids. Between the trimmed V and J ends, which lost 3 bases and 2 bases, there was a span of 10 bases. Germline assignment: CDR1 SGHAT and CDR2 FQDESV (reference sequence). DNA for the CDR3: TGTGCCAGCAGCTTTTCGACTTACAACACTGAAGCTTTCTTT. Residues: CASSFSTYNTEAFF.

This clone has a handful of counts. This chain links TRBV25-1 with TRBJ1-1, with no clear D. Germline values: CDR1 MGHDK, CDR2 SYGVNS. This CDR3 is 11 amino acids long. Trimming shortened V by 3 bases and J by 6 bases, and 5 bases separated the two germline ends. CDR3 sequence: CASSDQAEAFF. As DNA, the CDR3 is TGTGCCAGCAGTGATCAGGCTGAAGCTTTCTTT.

The chain recombines TRBV18 with TRBJ2-2, with no clear D. The CDR3 is 13 amino acids. The germline V and J ends were trimmed by 1 base and 5 bases, with 5 bases remaining between them. CDR1 KGHSH and CDR2 LQKENI come from the germline V gene. This chain's CDR3 is CASSPLKTGELFF. The CDR3 coding sequence is TGTGCCAGCTCACCACTAAAAACCGGGGAGCTGTTTTTT.

This clone was observed a few times. V is TRBV10-3 and J is TRBJ2-7; 7 nucleotides line up with TRBD1. Germline loops: CDR1 ENHRY, CDR2 SYGVKD. With V trimmed by 3 bases and J by 4 bases, 12 bases remained unmatched. The length of the CDR3 is 16 residues. CDR3 in amino acids: CAISDIAAGGSYEQYF. Written as DNA, the CDR3 is TGTGCCATCAGTGATATCGCGGCAGGGGGTTCGTACGAGCAGTACTTC.

This chain links TRBV7-9 with TRBJ2-4, with D tentatively TRBD1 (5 bases). Germline-derived CDR1 and CDR2 are SEHNR and FQNEAQ (reference sequence). With 5 bases removed from V and 0 bases from J, the gap between germline ends came to 11 bases. This CDR3 has 15 amino acids. This CDR3 is CASSGAWGAKNIQYF. The DNA for the CDR3 is TGTGCCAGCAGCGGGGCCTGGGGAGCCAAAAACATTCAGTACTTC.

This clone showed up just a few times. The V gene is TRBV2, the J gene TRBJ1-2; 7 bases line up with TRBD1. The junction had 1 base not matched to a gene; V was cut back by 6 bases and J by 0 bases. Germline V gene sequence: CDR1 SNHLY, CDR2 FYNNEI. This CDR3 has 13 amino acids. Here the CDR3 reads CASRGQTNYGYTF. The CDR3, as DNA: TGTGCCAGCAGGGGACAGACTAACTATGGCTACACCTTC.

This clone was found a few times. V and J are TRBV19 and TRBJ2-1; 9 bases fit TRBD2. Germline V gene lookup returns CDR1 LNHDA and CDR2 SQIVND (reference sequence). This CDR3 is 15 amino acids long. V lost 3 bases to trimming and J lost 5 bases; unmatched junction nucleotides: 5. In DNA, the CDR3 is TGTGCCAGTAGTATTGTCGCTAGCGGGAACAATGAGCAGTTCTTC. This sequence encodes CASSIVASGNNEQFF.

This clone was recorded a few times. The rearrangement joins TRBV28 to TRBJ1-5; 7 bases align to TRBD1. There are 15 residues in the CDR3. The germline V gene encodes CDR1 MDHEN and CDR2 SYDVKM. V shed 7 bases, J shed 2 bases, and the junction held 8 bases outside the gene matches. CDR3 nucleotide sequence: TGTGCCAGCAACTCAGGGGGGGCGGGCAATCAGCCCCAGCATTTT. It yields the protein CASNSGGAGNQPQHF.